Included here is one T cell receptor (beta chain) sequence, with context. The data stem from a study of cytomegalovirus exposure and HLA in healthy donors. Primers included in the PCR were 60 Vbeta and 13 Jbeta primers. Assay used: immunoSEQ multiplex PCR; TCRdb lists only in-frame clones, some missing. The sample records 170,000 or so clones, around 84% being singletons. Sequencing was done on a sample of PBMCs. The sequence derives from a woman between 40 and 50 years old in good health and CMV-seronegative.

The CDR3: CASSLDPGVGNQPQHF. The CDR3 nucleotides are TGTGCCAGCAGCTTAGACCCCGGGGTAGGCAATCAGCCCCAGCATTTT. This rearrangement joins TRBV7-6 to TRBJ1-5; D not certain. The V gene lost 1 base and the J gene lost 2 bases, with 12 bases spanning the gap. The length of the CDR3 is 16 residues. The germline gives CDR1 SGHVS, CDR2 FNYEAQ. Drawing the rest from reference TRBV7-6 and TRBJ1-5, the complete variable domain is GAGVSQSPRYKVTKRGQDVALRCDPISGHVSLYWYRQALGQGPEFLTYFNYEAQQDKSGLPNDRFSAERPEGSISTLTIQRTEQRDSAMYRCASSLDPGVGNQPQHFGDGTRLSIL.